This T cell receptor beta chain was sequenced for a study of human T cells and chemical hapten exposure. This clonotype was counted at least ten times. With 5 bases removed from V and 3 bases from J, the gap between germline ends came to 13 bases. In germline, CDR1 is MNHEY, CDR2 SMNVEV (reference sequence). The CDR3 is made up of 14 amino acids. The total RNA was obtained from whole blood that was not fractionated. TCRdb redid the calling of the 5' RACE reads with MiXCR, one entry per CDR3 protein. The sample has 130,000 or so distinct CDR3 sequences, roughly 4% seen once. This sequence was found in a female donor in good health. This chain uses TRBV27 with TRBJ2-5, with D possibly being TRBD1 (6 bases). CDR3 nucleotides: TGTGCCAGCAGTACCTGGACAGATAAAGAGACCCAGTACTTC. This translates into CASSTWTDKETQYF.